These 30 T cell receptor beta chains were all obtained from the same sample, sequenced in a study of OX40 agonist ivuxolimab in advanced cancers. TCRdb's table, derived via immunoSEQ multiplex PCR, lists solely in-frame clones and lacks some. Of about 35,000 clones in the sample, over 60% were seen once. Sequencing used CD4+ or CD8+ T cells sorted from blood, obtained in a trial of the OX40 agonist ivuxolimab. Receptors were obtained from an adult with an advanced solid tumor such as melanoma, head and neck, liver or kidney cancer.

The genes are TRBV6-1 and TRBJ1-2; no reliable D call. V lost 1 base, J lost 8 bases, and 8 bases lay in between. The CDR3 contains 12 residues. CDR1 is MNHNS and CDR2 is SASEGT in the germline V gene. As DNA, the CDR3 is TGTGCCAGCAGTGAAGGCCCGCAGGGCTACACCTTC. Translation: CASSEGPQGYTF.

This clone showed up just a few times. The chain carries TRBV18 and TRBJ1-3; D is undetermined. Germline V gene sequence: CDR1 KGHSH, CDR2 LQKENI. Trimming pared 2 bases from V and 2 bases from J, leaving 16 bases between. The CDR3 contains 17 residues. The CDR3, as DNA: TGTGCCAGCTCACCAGTCGCGAGGGCAACTCCTGGAAACACCATATATTTT. Protein product: CASSPVARATPGNTIYF.

This chain links TRBV30 with TRBJ2-2; tentatively, D is TRBD1 (6 bases). From germline, CDR1 is GTSNPN and CDR2 SVGIG (reference sequence). Trimming left V 0 bases short and J 13 bases short, with 15 bases between. This CDR3 has 13 amino acids. The CDR3 DNA sequence: TGTGCCTGGAGTGTACAAGGGACACCGAGGCTGTTTTTT. Its translation is CAWSVQGTPRLFF.

The rearrangement joins TRBV6-1 to TRBJ2-2; 8 bases are shared with TRBD2. Trimming at V came to 8 bases and at J to 6 bases, leaving 5 bases not matched to a gene. Germline values: CDR1 MNHNS, CDR2 SASEGT. CDR3 size: 13 residues. CDR3 DNA: TGTGCCAGCGGACTAGCAAGCGCCGGGGAGCTGTTTTTT. Amino acids: CASGLASAGELFF.

The rearrangement links TRBV27 to TRBJ2-3; no definite D call. The CDR3 contains 12 residues. Trimming cost V 5 bases and J 4 bases, with 7 bases left between them. Germline CDR1 MNHEY, CDR2 SMNVEV (reference sequence). CDR3 nucleotides: TGTGCCAGCAGTCCGATTTCAGATACGCAGTATTTT. Translating it yields CASSPISDTQYF.

The chain employs TRBV6-5 and TRBJ1-4, with 7 bases lining up with TRBD1. This CDR3 region has 14 residues. After removal of 6 bases from V and 4 bases from J, the junction contained 5 bases not matched to a gene. Germline values: CDR1 MNHEY, CDR2 SVGAGI. CDR3 residues: CASRQGGRNEKLFF. The CDR3 DNA follows: TGTGCCAGCAGGCAAGGGGGCCGTAATGAAAAACTGTTTTTT.

This chain uses TRBV6-6 with TRBJ2-3; D not certain. The V end was cut by 6 bases, the J end by 0 bases, with 10 bases between. Germline V gives CDR1 MNHNY, CDR2 SVGAGI (reference sequence). CDR3 length: 14 residues. CDR3: CASRILESTDTQYF. For the CDR3, the DNA is TGTGCCAGCAGGATTTTGGAAAGCACAGATACGCAGTATTTT.

Only one count was recorded for this clone. The V call is TRBV15, the J call TRBJ2-4, with 8 nucleotides matching TRBD1. CDR1 and CDR2 (germline): LNHNV, YYDKDF (reference sequence). The V and J ends lost 4 bases and 8 bases, in that order; junction bases with no gene match: 16. This CDR3 spans 17 amino acids. The DNA of the CDR3 is TGTGCCACCAGCACCCACAGGGGGGACCCCAAAAGATACATTCAGTACTTC. Translating gives CATSTHRGDPKRYIQYF.

The gene calls are TRBV29-1 and TRBJ1-1; 9 nucleotides match TRBD1. The CDR3 covers 15 residues. Trimming at V came to 7 bases and at J to 1 base, leaving 10 bases not matched to a gene. Looked up from germline, CDR1 is SQVTM and CDR2 is ANQGSEA. Here the CDR3 DNA reads TGCAGCGCCTATTACAGGGGGCCCGAGAACACTGAAGCTTTCTTT. Its translation: CSAYYRGPENTEAFF.

V and J are TRBV28 and TRBJ2-3, with D perhaps TRBD2 (5 bases). CDR1 MDHEN and CDR2 SYDVKM come from the germline V gene. The CDR3 consists of 16 residues. The V gene lost 6 bases and the J gene lost 1 base, with 17 bases spanning the gap. The CDR3 is CASSHRWGAGTDTQYF. CDR3 nucleotides: TGTGCCAGCAGCCACCGGTGGGGAGCGGGCACAGATACGCAGTATTTT.

This clone has only a few counts. This chain connects TRBV5-1 to TRBJ1-1, with a possible D match to TRBD1 (5 bases). Germline V gene data show CDR1 as SGHRS and CDR2 as YFSETQ. This CDR3 has 15 amino acids. V lost 3 bases to trimming and J lost 0 bases, with 12 bases between them. The DNA of the CDR3 is TGCGCCAGCAGCTGGACAACAGGTTTGAACACTGAAGCTTTCTTT. This gives the protein CASSWTTGLNTEAFF. The variable domain in full, with the rest retrieved from reference TRBV5-1 and TRBJ1-1, is KAGVTQTPRYLIKTRGQQVTLSCSPISGHRSVSWYQQTPGQGLQFLFEYFSETQRNKGNFPGRFSGRQFSNSRSEMNVSTLELGDSALYLCASSWTTGLNTEAFFGQGTRLTVV.

The V gene is TRBV7-2, the J gene TRBJ1-2; D gene uncertain. The CDR3 is made up of 15 amino acids. Trimming cost V 3 bases and J 6 bases, with 17 bases left between them. Per the germline V gene, CDR1 is SGHTA and CDR2 is FQGNSA. CDR3 nucleotides: TGTGCCAGCAGCTTGCGGGAGCCTCGATCGGATGGCTACACCTTC. Its translation: CASSLREPRSDGYTF.

This chain links TRBV29-1 with TRBJ1-3, with a possible D match to TRBD1 (6 bases). The CDR3 is 14 amino acids. V was trimmed by 4 bases and J by 4 bases, leaving 14 bases between them. CDR1 is SQVTM and CDR2 is ANQGSEA in the germline V gene. The CDR3 DNA sequence: TGCAGCGTTGTGTCAGGGGAAAGGGGAAACACCATATATTTT. This translates into CSVVSGERGNTIYF.

The chain carries TRBV30 and TRBJ2-4; 12 positions match TRBD1. Trimming at V came to 7 bases and at J to 10 bases, leaving 5 bases not matched to a gene. Germline lookup yields CDR1 GTSNPN and CDR2 SVGIG (reference sequence). The CDR3 covers 12 residues. CDR3 DNA sequence: TGTGCCTCGGGACAGGGGGCCGGAATTCAGTACTTC. As protein: CASGQGAGIQYF.

The genes are TRBV6-1 and TRBJ1-2; D might be TRBD1 (5 bases). CDR1 is MNHNS and CDR2 is SASEGT in the germline V gene. The CDR3 has 15 residues. Trimming stripped 5 bases from V and 8 bases from J, with 21 bases between. The chain's CDR3 is CASSSLGQGPRGYTF. DNA of the CDR3: TGTGCCAGCAGTTCCCTCGGGCAGGGCCCTCGGGGCTACACCTTC.

This clone was seen a single time. The chain combines TRBV5-1 with TRBJ1-1; D perhaps matches TRBD1 (5 bases). V was pared by 1 base and J by 1 base, with 11 bases between. The germline V gene has CDR1 SGHRS and CDR2 YFSETQ. The CDR3 runs 15 residues. CDR3 DNA: TGCGCCAGCAGCTTGACCGGGGGTTGGAACACTGAAGCTTTCTTT. Protein sequence: CASSLTGGWNTEAFF.

The gene calls are TRBV29-1 and TRBJ1-1; D gene ambiguous. The V end was cut by 8 bases, the J end by 2 bases, with 12 bases between. Germline CDR1 reads SQVTM; CDR2 reads ANQGSEA. CDR3 length: 12 amino acids. CDR3 coding DNA: TGCAGCTCCCGTAGAGTAAACACTGAAGCTTTCTTT. Translation: CSSRRVNTEAFF.

The chain employs TRBV6-5 and TRBJ2-5; weak D call: TRBD2 (5 bases). CDR1 and CDR2 (germline): MNHEY, SVGAGI. Trimming took off 8 bases at V and 4 bases at J, with 20 bases between the two ends. This CDR3 is built from 15 residues. CDR3 loop: CASRGAGGRGETQYF. CDR3 nucleotide sequence: TGTGCCAGCCGTGGTGCGGGCGGCCGGGGAGAGACCCAGTACTTC.

This sequence joins TRBV9 and TRBJ2-2; D ambiguous. V was trimmed by 0 bases and J by 0 bases, leaving 9 bases between them. The germline CDR1 and CDR2 sequences are SGDLS and YYNGEE. The CDR3 covers 16 residues. CDR3 DNA: TGTGCCAGCAGCGTAGACTCAGTCCCGAACACCGGGGAGCTGTTTTTT. Its protein product is CASSVDSVPNTGELFF.

The CDR3, as DNA: TGTGCCAGCATACAGGGATACTATGGCTACACCTTC. This sequence encodes CASIQGYYGYTF. This chain joins TRBV5-8 and TRBJ1-2; TRBD1 might be the D (6 bases). This CDR3 contains 12 residues. Germline CDR1 reads SGHTS; CDR2 reads YDEGEE. V gave up 6 bases and J gave up 3 bases, with 9 bases separating them.

The gene calls are TRBV21-1 and TRBJ2-2. TRBV21-1 is designated a pseudogene. This CDR3 spans 13 amino acids. The CDR3: CASSEGGTGELFF. DNA of the CDR3: TGTGCCAGCAGCGAAGGGGGCACCGGGGAGCTGTTTTTT.

This clone showed up just once. The chain is built from TRBV7-2 and TRBJ2-3; 7 bases are a match to TRBD2. The CDR3 covers 14 residues. Germline CDR1 SGHTA, CDR2 FQGNSA. The ends lost 8 bases at V and 0 bases at J; junction bases unmatched: 5. DNA for the CDR3: TGTGCCAGCCAAATAGCGGGTAGCACAGATACGCAGTATTTT. Translating gives CASQIAGSTDTQYF.

The chain has TRBV5-6 and TRBJ1-5; a possible D gene is TRBD1 (5 bases). V was pared by 0 bases and J by 2 bases, with 12 bases between. This CDR3 region has 16 residues. The germline gives CDR1 SGHDT, CDR2 YYEEEE. The CDR3 nucleotides are TGTGCCAGCAGCTTGGGTTGGACCAGGGGCAATCAGCCCCAGCATTTT. Residues: CASSLGWTRGNQPQHF.

A single count supports this clone. The V gene is TRBV6-5, the J gene TRBJ2-5, with D perhaps given as TRBD1 or TRBD2 (5 bases each). The ends were cut back, 6 bases at V and 2 bases at J, with 13 bases in the middle. The CDR3 length is 14 residues. The germline gives CDR1 MNHEY, CDR2 SVGAGI. CDR3 sequence (DNA): TGTGCCAGCAGCCGACTATGGACACAAGAGACCCAGTACTTC. Encoded protein: CASSRLWTQETQYF.

J is TRBJ2-1 and V is TRBV6-4; maybe TRBD2 (6 bases). Germline CDR1 and CDR2: MRHNA and SNTAGT. The CDR3 spans 14 residues. Deletions cut 5 bases from V and 3 bases from J, with 11 bases between. CDR3 DNA: TGTGCCAGCAGTCCCACTAGCAACTACAATGAGCAGTTCTTC. Protein: CASSPTSNYNEQFF.

This clone appeared a single time. V usage is TRBV10-1 and J usage is TRBJ2-7; D is perhaps TRBD2 (6 bases). V was shortened by 8 bases and J by 5 bases, with 16 bases between the two germline ends. The germline V gene has CDR1 WNHNN and CDR2 SYGVQD (reference sequence). The CDR3 has 13 amino acids. This CDR3 reads CASRAGGADEQYV. The CDR3 DNA sequence: TGCGCCAGCCGGGCAGGAGGGGCGGACGAGCAGTACGTC.

V usage is TRBV27 and J usage is TRBJ2-3; 8 bases agree with TRBD2. The V segment lost 3 bases and the J segment 7 bases; nucleotides outside the gene matches: 6. The CDR3 runs 14 residues. The germline CDR1 and CDR2 sequences are MNHEY and SMNVEV (reference sequence). The CDR3 DNA sequence: TGTGCCAGCAGTTTGGCTGGCGGGGGGTATACGCAGTATTTT. Protein product: CASSLAGGGYTQYF.

This clone has just a few counts. V is TRBV30 and J is TRBJ1-3, with 8 bases that match TRBD1. This CDR3 has 13 amino acids. CDR1 and CDR2 (germline): GTSNPN, SVGIG (reference sequence). Unmatched junction bases numbered 3, after V lost 5 bases and J lost 3 bases. The CDR3 nucleotides read TGTGCCTGGTCCAGGGGGCATGGAAACACCATATATTTT. It encodes CAWSRGHGNTIYF.

The chain has TRBV30 and TRBJ1-1, with D perhaps matching TRBD1 (6 bases). This CDR3 is 15 amino acids long. Between the trimmed V and J ends, which lost 3 bases and 4 bases, there was a span of 18 bases. Germline lookup yields CDR1 GTSNPN and CDR2 SVGIG (reference sequence). CDR3 region: CAWRGARTGGTEAFF. Here the CDR3 DNA reads TGTGCCTGGAGGGGGGCGAGGACCGGGGGCACTGAAGCTTTCTTT. The full variable domain, rest sourced from reference TRBV30 and TRBJ1-1, is SQTIHQWPATLVQPVGSPLSLECTVEGTSNPNLYWYRQAAGRGLQLLFYSVGIGQISSEVPQNLSASRPQDRQFILSSKKLLLSDSGFYLCAWRGARTGGTEAFFGQGTRLTVV.

This sequence joins TRBV6-1 and TRBJ1-5; 10 nucleotides line up with TRBD1. This CDR3 region has 14 residues. The V segment lost 5 bases and the J segment 9 bases; nucleotides outside the gene matches: 7. CDR1 is MNHNS and CDR2 is SASEGT in the germline V gene. CDR3 nucleotides: TGTGCCAGCAGTACCCCGGGACAGGGGAGGCCCCAGCATTTT. Protein: CASSTPGQGRPQHF.